This T cell receptor (beta chain) was captured by sequencing in a study of blood T cells in healthy people across ages. Healthy individuals of Caucasian origin from Russia, aged about 6 to 100, served as donors. Findings of the study overall: Unsorted PBMCs ruled out conclusive naive versus antigen-experienced comparison.

At least ten counts were recorded for this clonotype. Its target is unknown. Germline V CDR1 and CDR2: SGHVS, FQNEAQ. This CDR3 is built from 15 residues. Trimming took off 0 bases at V and 14 bases at J, with 20 bases between the two ends. Sample-barcoded 5' priming and a J-beta primer mix drove a second PCR of 7 to 11 cycles. With 12 random nucleotides, a template-switch adaptor tagged each individual cDNA molecule. Each single sample gave us at least 2.5 million CDR3-containing paired-end reads. Each CDR3 protein gets one entry after TCRdb re-called the 5' RACE reads with MiXCR. The repertoire consists of around 900,000 distinct CDR3 sequences, with more than 25% occurring once and the leading ten covering roughly 17%.

The receptor was derived from an elderly woman in good health. The specimen was blood. J is TRBJ2-1 and V is TRBV7-8; D is undetermined. CDR3 residues: CASSLASQLTMSKFF. Written as DNA, the CDR3 is TGTGCCAGCAGCTTAGCATCCCAGCTTACAATGAGCAAGTTCTTC.